These 22 T cell receptor beta chains originate from one sample sequenced in a study of shared T cell receptors in the human thymus (dated by TCRdb to about 2021). Library preparation employed the immunoSEQ multiplex PCR assay. TCRdb provides this immuneACCESS table in a form limited to in-frame rearrangements. Some clones are lacking; in checked studies, under half of them reflect an unresolved V gene, and why the rest are absent is not known. A total of 600,000 or so clones appear in this sample, approximately 87% of them only once. Clones ranked in the top ten supply roughly 0.0094% of the sample. These records were also assigned to another study, of human thymus T cells.

The specimen was thymocytes. These receptor sequences come from a boy younger than two with a congenital heart defect. Donor details come from another sample of the same person, matched by shared clones.

The chain has TRBV5-6 and TRBJ2-7; D ambiguous. Germline CDR1 SGHDT, CDR2 YYEEEE. V was shortened by 1 base and J by 0 bases, with 8 bases between the two germline ends. There are 14 residues in the CDR3. CDR3 DNA: TGTGCCAGCAGCTTGCTTGCCAGCTCCTACGAGCAGTACTTC. This translates into CASSLLASSYEQYF.

This clone turned up a few times. The rearrangement joins TRBV7-6 to TRBJ1-4; TRBD1 is a possible D gene (6 bases). The germline CDR1 and CDR2 sequences are SGHVS and FNYEAQ. V lost 1 base to trimming and J lost 6 bases, with 15 bases between them. This CDR3 has 16 amino acids. The CDR3 nucleotides read TGTGCCAGCAGCTTAGGGGTCCAGGGGCTTGATGAAAAACTGTTTTTT. Translated, it gives CASSLGVQGLDEKLFF.

V gene TRBV28 combines with J gene TRBJ2-7; 8 bases are shared with TRBD2. The CDR3 is 15 residues long. From germline, CDR1 is MDHEN and CDR2 SYDVKM. With V trimmed by 7 bases and J by 11 bases, 19 bases remained unmatched. The CDR3 reads CASTSRVAGTGPEYF. CDR3 in DNA: TGTGCCAGCACTTCGAGGGTAGCGGGGACGGGGCCTGAGTACTTC.

This clone occurred once. This chain connects TRBV15 to TRBJ1-2; D is uncertain. This CDR3 spans 16 amino acids. Deletions cut 1 base from V and 2 bases from J, with 14 bases between. Germline V lookup: CDR1 LNHNV, CDR2 YYDKDF (reference sequence). CDR3 in DNA: TGTGCCACCAGCAGAGTATACGCAGGTGGAAACTATGGCTACACCTTC. It translates to CATSRVYAGGNYGYTF.

The chain carries TRBV28 and TRBJ2-1; 9 bases are shared with TRBD2. V lost 3 bases and J lost 7; bases outside the gene matches: 13. CDR3 size: 17 residues. Germline CDR1 and CDR2: MDHEN and SYDVKM. CDR3 sequence reads: CASSFVTGTSNPNEQFF. In DNA, the CDR3 is TGTGCCAGCAGTTTCGTTACCGGGACTAGCAATCCAAATGAGCAGTTCTTC.

The chain combines TRBV5-8 with TRBJ1-2; the D gene is possibly TRBD1 (5 bases). This CDR3 region has 15 residues. Germline V gives CDR1 SGHTS, CDR2 YDEGEE. V lost 0 bases to trimming and J lost 1 base, with 10 bases between them. The CDR3 DNA reads as TGTGCCAGCAGCTTGGGTACAGGAAATAACTATGGCTACACCTTC. The encoded protein is CASSLGTGNNYGYTF.

DNA of the CDR3: TGTGCCAGCAGTGGAAGGGCGGGAGAGAATGAGCAGTTCTTC. This encodes CASSGRAGENEQFF. This chain joins TRBV27 and TRBJ2-1, with TRBD2 identical over 7 bases. The CDR3 loop spans 14 amino acids. Germline assignment: CDR1 MNHEY and CDR2 SMNVEV (reference sequence). V was pared by 5 bases and J by 7 bases, with 8 bases of the junction left unmatched.

This clone was counted a single time. The rearrangement links TRBV5-1 to TRBJ2-3; TRBD1 aligns across 7 bases. Trimming removed 4 bases from V and 1 base from J; junction bases left unmatched: 6. The CDR3 extends over 15 amino acids. Per the germline V gene, CDR1 is SGHRS and CDR2 is YFSETQ. The DNA for the CDR3 is TGCGCCAGCAGCCAACGGGACAGACGCACAGATACGCAGTATTTT. Translating gives CASSQRDRRTDTQYF.

The CDR3: CASSLGWTASNEKLFF. As DNA, the CDR3 is TGTGCCAGCAGCTTAGGGTGGACAGCATCTAATGAAAAACTGTTTTTT. The V gene is TRBV5-8, the J gene TRBJ1-4; a weak D match, TRBD1 (6 bases). The CDR3 sequence is 16 residues long. The V end lost 2 bases, the J end lost 3 bases, and 14 bases lay between the germline ends. CDR1 SGHTS and CDR2 YDEGEE come from the germline V gene.

The CDR3 spells CASSPTGAQPSSLHEQYF. DNA for the CDR3: TGTGCCAGCAGTCCGACAGGTGCCCAACCCTCATCTCTCCACGAGCAGTACTTC. The V call is TRBV27, the J call TRBJ2-7; tentative D call: TRBD1 (6 bases). The CDR3 is 18 residues long. V lost 5 bases and J 5 bases, leaving 28 bases between the germline ends. Germline CDR1 reads MNHEY; CDR2 reads SMNVEV (reference sequence).

The chain joins TRBV10-3 to TRBJ2-1, with D unresolved. CDR3 length equals 11 residues. Germline V gene lookup returns CDR1 ENHRY and CDR2 SYGVKD. Trimming removed 2 bases from V and 9 bases from J, with 5 bases in between. The DNA for the CDR3 is TGTGCCATCAGTGAGGGTAGTGAGCAGTTCTTC. It translates to CAISEGSEQFF.

The genes are TRBV5-4 and TRBJ2-1; 12 bases match TRBD2. The J segment lost 2 bases and the V segment lost 0 bases, leaving 6 bases of the junction unmatched. Per the germline V gene, CDR1 is SGHNT and CDR2 is YYREEE (reference sequence). This CDR3 has 18 residues. CDR3 nucleotides: TGTGCCAGCAGCTTGGGGTCTAGCGGGGGGGCCCCCTACAATGAGCAGTTCTTC. It translates to CASSLGSSGGAPYNEQFF.

The chain uses TRBV28 and TRBJ1-1, with TRBD1 identical over 7 bases. Trimming cost V 5 bases and J 10 bases; bases outside gene matches: 4. This CDR3 is built from 11 residues. The V gene's germline CDR1 is MDHEN and CDR2 SYDVKM. CDR3 amino acids: CASSPNRGAFF. The CDR3 nucleotides read TGTGCCAGCAGTCCCAACAGGGGAGCTTTCTTT.

The genes are TRBV2 and TRBJ2-1; D is perhaps TRBD1 (6 bases). Germline V gives CDR1 SNHLY, CDR2 FYNNEI. Trimming removed 5 bases from V and 3 bases from J, with 11 bases in between. CDR3 length: 14 residues. The CDR3 protein is CASSTGQLYNEQFF. CDR3 nucleotides: TGTGCCAGCAGTACGGGACAACTCTACAATGAGCAGTTCTTC.

The chain is built from TRBV5-1 and TRBJ2-2; 8 nucleotides line up with TRBD2. The J segment lost 1 base and the V segment lost 0 bases, leaving 2 bases of the junction unmatched. Per the germline V gene, CDR1 is SGHRS and CDR2 is YFSETQ. The CDR3 covers 16 residues. In DNA, the CDR3 is TGCGCCAGCAGCTTGGTTCTAGCGGGGAACACCGGGGAGCTGTTTTTT. This encodes CASSLVLAGNTGELFF.

V usage is TRBV18 and J usage is TRBJ1-2, with 8 bases fitting TRBD1. Trimming at V came to 5 bases and at J to 6 bases, leaving 14 bases not matched to a gene. Germline CDR1 and CDR2: KGHSH and LQKENI. This CDR3 region has 16 residues. DNA for the CDR3: TGTGCCAGCTCATCCCGATGTGGACAGGGTGGGAATGGCTACACCTTC. It specifies CASSSRCGQGGNGYTF.

This chain uses TRBV18 with TRBJ1-5; D is possibly TRBD1 (5 bases). The CDR3 is 13 residues long. Germline CDR1 KGHSH, CDR2 LQKENI. The V and J ends lost 1 base and 10 bases respectively, with 11 bases between them. The CDR3 DNA reads TGTGCCAGCTCACCACGAAGCCAGGGACCCCAGCATTTT. It yields the protein CASSPRSQGPQHF.

This rearrangement joins TRBV5-1 to TRBJ1-3; D is uncertain. CDR1 is SGHRS, CDR2 YFSETQ, per germline. The CDR3 totals 16 residues. With 0 bases removed from V and 0 bases from J, the gap between germline ends came to 10 bases. The CDR3 protein is CASSLVGRPSGNTIYF. The CDR3, as DNA: TGCGCCAGCAGCTTGGTGGGCAGGCCCTCTGGAAACACCATATATTTT.

The rearrangement links TRBV5-1 to TRBJ2-3; maybe TRBD1 (8 bases). This CDR3 contains 17 residues. Germline CDR1 SGHRS, CDR2 YFSETQ. The ends were cut back, 0 bases at V and 2 bases at J, with 16 bases in the middle. CDR3 in DNA: TGCGCCAGCAGCTTGGTTGCGGGGGACAGGTTCACAGATACGCAGTATTTT. Its translation: CASSLVAGDRFTDTQYF.

The gene calls are TRBV10-3 and TRBJ1-2; the D is unclear. The CDR3 runs to 12 residues. Trimming shortened V by 2 bases and J by 4 bases, and 5 bases separated the two germline ends. From germline, CDR1 is ENHRY and CDR2 SYGVKD. DNA of the CDR3: TGTGCCATCAGTGAGGTATCCTATGGCTACACCTTC. This codes for CAISEVSYGYTF.

This chain uses TRBV25-1 with TRBJ2-2, with D maybe TRBD2 (5 bases). This CDR3 contains 16 residues. V lost 2 bases to trimming and J lost 0 bases, with 10 bases between them. CDR1 MGHDK and CDR2 SYGVNS come from the germline V gene. CDR3 in amino acids: CASSEGGRPNTGELFF. CDR3 coding DNA: TGTGCCAGCAGTGAAGGAGGACGGCCGAACACCGGGGAGCTGTTTTTT.

The genes are TRBV5-6 and TRBJ1-1, with D unclear. The CDR3 consists of 13 residues. Germline-derived CDR1 and CDR2 are SGHDT and YYEEEE. V was shortened by 1 base and J by 1 base, with 5 bases between the two germline ends. As DNA, the CDR3 is TGTGCCAGCAGCTTGTACTCGAACACTGAAGCTTTCTTT. Translated: CASSLYSNTEAFF.